The 32 T cell receptor beta chains below come from one sample, sequenced in a study of blood T cell repertoires in COVID-19. The data were produced by immunoSEQ multiplex PCR, yet TCRdb's version contains in-frame clones alone and is incomplete. This sample has roughly 80,000 clones, with 84% found just once. Sequencing used peripheral blood. The source of these receptors is a man aged 45 to 65 with acute or convalescent COVID-19.

CDR3 in DNA: TGTGCCAGCTCACCAGGGACGGTTCAGGGGACTGAAGCTTTCTTT. It encodes CASSPGTVQGTEAFF. The V call is TRBV18, the J call TRBJ1-1, with D perhaps TRBD1 (6 bases). Germline-derived CDR1 and CDR2 are KGHSH and LQKENI. Trimming stripped 2 bases from V and 5 bases from J, with 15 bases between. The CDR3 runs 15 residues.

V gene TRBV20-1 combines with J gene TRBJ2-1, with 9 bases matching TRBD2. Germline CDR1 DFQATT, CDR2 SNEGSKA (reference sequence). V lost 3 bases, J lost 7 bases, and 16 bases stayed unmatched. This CDR3 has 17 residues. CDR3 residues: CSASHLALAGARNEQFF. The CDR3 nucleotides read TGCAGTGCTAGTCACCTAGCCTTAGCGGGAGCAAGAAATGAGCAGTTCTTC.

V is TRBV4-3 and J is TRBJ1-5; 10 bases are shared with TRBD1. CDR3 length: 15 residues. Germline CDR1 and CDR2: LGHNA and YSLEER. V lost 1 base to trimming and J lost 7 bases; unmatched junction nucleotides: 4. The CDR3 region has the DNA TGCGCCAGCAGCCAAGCGACAGGGGGCAGACAGCCCCAGCATTTT. Encoded protein: CASSQATGGRQPQHF.

The chain's CDR3 is CATTGGDKRNYGYTF. CDR3 DNA sequence: TGTGCCACTACTGGGGGGGACAAACGTAACTATGGCTACACCTTC. The V call is TRBV10-3, the J call TRBJ1-2; tentatively, D is TRBD1 (6 bases). The CDR3 length is 15 residues. Germline assignment: CDR1 ENHRY and CDR2 SYGVKD. V lost 10 bases and J 1 base, leaving 19 bases between the germline ends.

This clone occurred once. The chain uses TRBV28 and TRBJ1-1; the D gene is possibly TRBD1 (6 bases). CDR1 and CDR2 (germline): MDHEN, SYDVKM. This CDR3 region has 14 residues. Trimming shortened V by 6 bases and J by 13 bases, and 24 bases separated the two germline ends. Here the CDR3 DNA reads TGTGCCAGCAGCCCCGGGGCGCCCTCTGAGGGGGATTTCTTT. Protein: CASSPGAPSEGDFF.

The CDR3 DNA reads TGCGCCAGCAGCCCTGATCGAGACATTCAGTACTTC. It translates to CASSPDRDIQYF. The chain combines TRBV5-1 with TRBJ2-4; D ambiguous. V lost 4 bases and J 8 bases, leaving 10 bases between the germline ends. The CDR3 spans 12 residues. Per the germline V gene, CDR1 is SGHRS and CDR2 is YFSETQ.

The chain uses TRBV29-1 and TRBJ1-2, with D tentatively TRBD1 (6 bases). Trimming removed 7 bases at V and 2 bases at J, with 14 bases between. Germline CDR1 reads SQVTM; CDR2 reads ANQGSEA. The CDR3 extends over 13 amino acids. In DNA form, the CDR3 reads TGCAGCGCCGTAGGACAGCAGAACTATGGCTACACCTTC. Translated: CSAVGQQNYGYTF.

The genes are TRBV7-6 and TRBJ1-1; 7 bases are shared with TRBD1. The CDR3 covers 14 residues. Germline lookup yields CDR1 SGHVS and CDR2 FNYEAQ. With 5 bases clipped from V and 5 bases from J, the junction kept 8 bases outside the gene matches. CDR3 residues: CASSPQGLQTEAFF. The CDR3 DNA sequence: TGTGCCAGCAGCCCACAGGGGCTCCAGACTGAAGCTTTCTTT. The full variable domain, rest sourced from reference TRBV7-6 and TRBJ1-1, is GAGVSQSPRYKVTKRGQDVALRCDPISGHVSLYWYRQALGQGPEFLTYFNYEAQQDKSGLPNDRFSAERPEGSISTLTIQRTEQRDSAMYRCASSPQGLQTEAFFGQGTRLTVV.

This sequence joins TRBV5-1 and TRBJ2-3; 12 bases are shared with TRBD2. In germline, CDR1 is SGHRS, CDR2 YFSETQ. V lost 4 bases, J lost 0 bases, and 3 bases stayed unmatched. CDR3 size: 16 residues. CDR3 sequence: CASSGLAGPSTDTQYF. For the CDR3, the DNA is TGCGCCAGCAGCGGACTAGCGGGGCCTAGCACAGATACGCAGTATTTT.

This chain joins TRBV5-1 and TRBJ2-2; D possibly corresponds to TRBD2 (5 bases). Germline values: CDR1 SGHRS, CDR2 YFSETQ. V lost 2 bases and J lost 6, with 11 bases in between. The CDR3 extends over 14 amino acids. The CDR3 DNA reads as TGCGCCAGCAGCTTAGCGGTGACCCCCGGGGAGCTGTTTTTT. It specifies CASSLAVTPGELFF. Looking up the rest from reference TRBV5-1 and TRBJ2-2 gives the full variable domain: KAGVTQTPRYLIKTRGQQVTLSCSPISGHRSVSWYQQTPGQGLQFLFEYFSETQRNKGNFPGRFSGRQFSNSRSEMNVSTLELGDSALYLCASSLAVTPGELFFGEGSRLTVL.

This chain links TRBV7-2 with TRBJ2-1, with D possibly TRBD1 on 6 matching bases. The CDR3 contains 16 residues. CDR1 and CDR2 (germline): SGHTA, FQGNSA. With 5 bases removed from V and 0 bases from J, the gap between germline ends came to 14 bases. The DNA for the CDR3 is TGTGCCAGCAGCACTTGGACAGCTAGCTCCTACAATGAGCAGTTCTTC. Translated: CASSTWTASSYNEQFF.

The chain links TRBV14 to TRBJ1-6; tentative D call: TRBD1 (6 bases). This CDR3 is built from 14 residues. Between the trimmed V and J ends, which lost 6 bases and 6 bases, there was a span of 12 bases. Germline lookup yields CDR1 SGHDN and CDR2 FVKESK. CDR3 residues: CASSLRGGNSPLHF. For the CDR3, the DNA is TGTGCCAGCAGTCTCAGGGGTGGTAATTCACCCCTCCACTTT.

The CDR3 loop reads CASSSGTGRSYEQYF. The CDR3 DNA follows: TGTGCCAGCAGCTCCGGGACAGGGAGATCCTACGAGCAGTACTTC. The J gene is TRBJ2-7, the V gene TRBV7-2, with 9 bases lining up with TRBD1. CDR1 SGHTA and CDR2 FQGNSA come from the germline V gene. The CDR3 totals 15 residues. Trimming removed 4 bases from V and 1 base from J; junction bases left unmatched: 5.

This chain links TRBV9 with TRBJ2-3, with TRBD2 identical over 8 bases. Germline CDR1 and CDR2: SGDLS and YYNGEE. J lost 4 bases, V lost 3 bases, and 13 bases had no gene match. The CDR3 runs to 17 residues. In DNA form, the CDR3 reads TGTGCCAGCAGCGAAAACACCGGGACTAGAGTCCCAGATACGCAGTATTTT. This codes for CASSENTGTRVPDTQYF.

The V call is TRBV5-1, the J call TRBJ2-5, with TRBD2 matching over 7 bases. CDR3 length: 14 residues. Germline V gene lookup returns CDR1 SGHRS and CDR2 YFSETQ. Trimming removed 4 bases from V and 1 base from J; junction bases left unmatched: 4. DNA for the CDR3: TGCGCCAGCAGCCTCGGGACTATCCAAGAGACCCAGTACTTC. Amino acids: CASSLGTIQETQYF.

This clone has only a few counts. J is TRBJ2-7 and V is TRBV7-9; 8 positions agree with TRBD2. V dropped 4 bases and J dropped 3; count of bases not matched to a gene: 5. Looked up from germline, CDR1 is SEHNR and CDR2 is FQNEAQ (reference sequence). This CDR3 region has 14 residues. CDR3 sequence reads: CASSWTSLHYEQYF. CDR3 sequence (DNA): TGTGCCAGCAGCTGGACTAGCTTACACTACGAGCAGTACTTC.

This clone was counted a single time. The chain links TRBV24-1 to TRBJ1-4, with D uncertain. The CDR3 is made up of 14 amino acids. V was trimmed by 5 bases and J by 4 bases, leaving 10 bases between them. The germline V gene has CDR1 KGHDR and CDR2 SFDVKD. In nucleotides, the CDR3 is TGTGCCACCAGTGGAACAGCCGATAATGAAAAACTGTTTTTT. This encodes CATSGTADNEKLFF.

This rearrangement joins TRBV28 to TRBJ1-5; D possibly corresponds to TRBD1 (6 bases). V gave up 5 bases and J gave up 3 bases, with 11 bases separating them. Germline-derived CDR1 and CDR2 are MDHEN and SYDVKM. The CDR3 has 14 amino acids. As DNA, the CDR3 is TGTGCCAGCAGTCTAGACAGGTTCAATCAGCCCCAGCATTTT. This translates into CASSLDRFNQPQHF.

This rearrangement joins TRBV12-3 or TRBV12-4 to TRBJ1-2; D gene uncertain. The V gene lost 5 bases and the J gene lost 8 bases, with 9 bases spanning the gap. This CDR3 region has 11 residues. CDR3 nucleotides: TGTGCCAGCAGTCGGGGTAACGGCTACACCTTC. Translating gives CASSRGNGYTF.

The chain links TRBV28 to TRBJ2-5, with D possibly TRBD2 on 5 matching bases. Trimming removed 4 bases at V and 2 bases at J, with 11 bases between. The CDR3 loop spans 14 amino acids. Germline V gives CDR1 MDHEN, CDR2 SYDVKM. The CDR3 sequence is CASSSTPGQETQYF. In DNA form, the CDR3 reads TGTGCCAGCAGTTCGACTCCGGGACAAGAGACCCAGTACTTC. The entire variable domain, with the rest obtained from reference TRBV28 and TRBJ2-5, is as follows: DVKVTQSSRYLVKRTGEKVFLECVQDMDHENMFWYRQDPGLGLRLIYFSYDVKMKEKGDIPEGYSVSREKKERFSLILESASTNQTSMYLCASSSTPGQETQYFGPGTRLLVL.

The chain joins TRBV5-6 to TRBJ2-1; TRBD2 agrees at 13 bases. Losses at the gene ends were 1 base for V and 4 bases for J; bases not matched to a gene: 5. This CDR3 has 17 residues. Germline lookup yields CDR1 SGHDT and CDR2 YYEEEE. The CDR3 DNA follows: TGTGCCAGCAGCTTGCCCCCGGGACTAGCGGGATACAATGAGCAGTTCTTC. It codes for CASSLPPGLAGYNEQFF.

The V gene is TRBV7-2, the J gene TRBJ2-1; 9 bases are shared with TRBD2. Trimming at V came to 5 bases and at J to 8 bases, leaving 13 bases not matched to a gene. CDR3 length: 16 amino acids. CDR1 is SGHTA and CDR2 is FQGNSA in the germline V gene. The CDR3 is CASSPSYASGIHEQFF. CDR3 DNA sequence: TGTGCCAGCAGCCCTTCCTACGCTAGCGGGATACATGAGCAGTTCTTC. Combining the CDR3 with reference TRBV7-2 and TRBJ2-1 gives the whole variable domain GAGVSQSPSNKVTEKGKDVELRCDPISGHTALYWYRQSLGQGLEFLIYFQGNSAPDKSGLPSDRFSAERTGGSVSTLTIQRTQQEDSAVYLCASSPSYASGIHEQFFGPGTRLTVL.

This chain links TRBV4-3 with TRBJ1-3; 10 nucleotides agree with TRBD1. With V trimmed by 1 base and J by 4 bases, 4 bases remained unmatched. The germline V gene encodes CDR1 LGHNA and CDR2 YSLEER. This CDR3 is 16 amino acids long. CDR3 sequence (DNA): TGCGCCAGCAGCCAAGCAGACAGGGGGCTAGGAAACACCATATATTTT. Protein product: CASSQADRGLGNTIYF.

This clone was detected once. CDR3 amino acids: CASSSRTSGSAEQYF. In DNA, the CDR3 is TGTGCCAGCAGCTCCAGGACTAGCGGGAGTGCCGAGCAGTACTTC. This rearrangement joins TRBV7-8 to TRBJ2-7, with 13 nucleotides matching TRBD2. CDR3 length: 15 residues. Germline-derived CDR1 and CDR2 are SGHVS and FQNEAQ. V lost 4 bases and J lost 6; bases outside the gene matches: 6.

The chain joins TRBV7-3 to TRBJ2-7; possibly TRBD1 for D (5 bases). In germline, CDR1 is SGHTA, CDR2 FQGTGA. The CDR3 is made up of 13 amino acids. With 0 bases removed from V and 7 bases from J, the gap between germline ends came to 10 bases. The CDR3 here is CASSLTVGQEQYF. The CDR3 DNA is TGTGCCAGCAGCTTAACAGTGGGGCAGGAGCAGTACTTC.

The DNA of the CDR3 is TGTGCCAGCAGCCCCACTGTTAACACTGAAGCTTTCTTT. Translated, it gives CASSPTVNTEAFF. The chain links TRBV7-2 to TRBJ1-1; D gene ambiguous. This CDR3 has 13 residues. CDR1 and CDR2 (germline): SGHTA, FQGNSA. V lost 5 bases and J lost 2, with 9 bases in between.

The chain couples TRBV7-2 to TRBJ2-2; the match to TRBD1 covers 9 bases. Trimming cost V 4 bases and J 2 bases; bases outside gene matches: 5. The CDR3 has 16 amino acids. In germline, CDR1 is SGHTA, CDR2 FQGNSA. CDR3 protein: CASSSRTGANTGELFF. In DNA form, the CDR3 reads TGTGCCAGCAGCTCCCGGACAGGGGCCAACACCGGGGAGCTGTTTTTT. Supplemented by reference TRBV7-2 and TRBJ2-2, the full variable domain reads GAGVSQSPSNKVTEKGKDVELRCDPISGHTALYWYRQSLGQGLEFLIYFQGNSAPDKSGLPSDRFSAERTGGSVSTLTIQRTQQEDSAVYLCASSSRTGANTGELFFGEGSRLTVL.

There are a few counts of this clone. DNA of the CDR3: TGTGCCAGCAGCGATGGCAGGGCGAACACTGAAGCTTTCTTT. Amino acid sequence: CASSDGRANTEAFF. V gene TRBV9 combines with J gene TRBJ1-1; D perhaps matches TRBD1 (5 bases). V lost 3 bases and J lost 1, with 10 bases in between. Germline-derived CDR1 and CDR2 are SGDLS and YYNGEE. The CDR3 is made up of 14 amino acids.

The table lists this clone with a count of one. The CDR3 nucleotides read TGCGCCAGCAGCAGGGACAGTGCTGGAAACACCATATATTTT. Translated, it gives CASSRDSAGNTIYF. The V call is TRBV5-1, the J call TRBJ1-3; 7 nucleotides align to TRBD1. Germline loops: CDR1 SGHRS, CDR2 YFSETQ. Germline trimming cut 4 bases from V and 2 bases from J; bases unmatched to any gene: 3. CDR3 length: 14 residues.

DNA for the CDR3: TGTGCCAGCAGTTTCGGGAGACCTGGAGGCTACACCTTC. It codes for CASSFGRPGGYTF. The chain carries TRBV12-3 or TRBV12-4 and TRBJ1-2, with unresolved D. This CDR3 comprises 13 residues. V was cut by 3 bases and J by 8 bases, with 13 bases left in between.

In its sample, this clone was seen once. This sequence joins TRBV11-2 and TRBJ1-2; D remains unclear. This CDR3 has 13 residues. Germline V CDR1 and CDR2: SGHAT, FQNNGV. V lost 4 bases and J lost 8, with 14 bases in between. The CDR3 sequence: CASSSRRSRGYTF. For the CDR3, the DNA is TGTGCCAGCAGCTCTCGGAGGTCGAGAGGCTACACCTTC.

V is TRBV5-1 and J is TRBJ2-7; 8 bases line up with TRBD2. The CDR3 has 16 amino acids. Germline loops: CDR1 SGHRS, CDR2 YFSETQ. V dropped 0 bases and J dropped 2; count of bases not matched to a gene: 7. CDR3 sequence (DNA): TGCGCCAGCAGCTTGGCCGTCCTAGCGGGCACCTACGAGCAGTACTTC. Its translation: CASSLAVLAGTYEQYF.